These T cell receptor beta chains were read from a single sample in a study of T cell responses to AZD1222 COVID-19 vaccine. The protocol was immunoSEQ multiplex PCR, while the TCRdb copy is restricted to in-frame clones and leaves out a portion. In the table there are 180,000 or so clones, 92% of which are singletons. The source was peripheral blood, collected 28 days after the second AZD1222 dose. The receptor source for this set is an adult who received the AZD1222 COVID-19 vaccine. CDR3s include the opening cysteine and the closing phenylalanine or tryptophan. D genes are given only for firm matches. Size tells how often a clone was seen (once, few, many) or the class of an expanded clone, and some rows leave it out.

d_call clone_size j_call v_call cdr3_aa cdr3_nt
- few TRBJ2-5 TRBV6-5 CASRRVEQETQYF TGTGCCAGTCGCAGGGTGGAGCAAGAGACCCAGTACTTC
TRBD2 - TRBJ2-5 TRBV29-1 CSVAGTSGARQETQYF TGCAGCGTTGCGGGGACTAGCGGGGCCCGGCAAGAGACCCAGTACTTC
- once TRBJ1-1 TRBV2 CASSRRVPTEAFF TGTGCCAGCAGCCGAAGGGTCCCCACTGAAGCTTTCTTT
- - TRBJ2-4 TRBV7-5 CARSSYGGVAKNIQYF TGTGCCAGAAGCTCCTACGGGGGGGTAGCCAAAAACATTCAGTACTTC
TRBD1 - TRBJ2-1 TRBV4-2 CASSQEGTGNDWNEQFF TGTGCCAGCAGCCAAGAGGGGACAGGGAACGATTGGAATGAGCAGTTCTTC
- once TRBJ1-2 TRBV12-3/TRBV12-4 CASSLGGGYGYTF TGTGCCAGCAGTTTAGGGGGTGGCTATGGCTACACCTTC
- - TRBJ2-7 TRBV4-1 CASSHSMRNEQYF TGCGCCAGCAGCCATTCTATGCGCAACGAGCAGTACTTC
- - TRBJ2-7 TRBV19 CASSMGPASSAHEQYF TGTGCCAGTAGTATGGGTCCGGCCTCATCTGCCCACGAGCAGTACTTC
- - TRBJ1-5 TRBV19 CASSDSGYSNQPQHF TGTGCCAGCAGCGACAGTGGCTATAGCAATCAGCCCCAGCATTTT
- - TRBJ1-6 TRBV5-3 CARSFPRPWAGENSPLHF TGTGCCAGAAGCTTCCCGAGACCGTGGGCAGGGGAAAATTCACCCCTCCACTTT
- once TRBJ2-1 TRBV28 CASSLGESYNEQFF TGTGCCAGCAGTTTAGGAGAGTCCTACAATGAGCAGTTCTTC